Presented here are 8 T cell receptor beta chains from one specimen sequenced in a study of shared clonotypes between healthy human individuals. Clones were read by immunoSEQ multiplex PCR, and TCRdb kept only the in-frame ones, dropping some. The table has roughly 2.4 million clones, 90% to 97% seen once. The specimen sequenced was naive CD4+ T cells sorted from blood. Indicated subset: CD45RA+ positively selected. The source of these receptors is a man aged 18 to 30 in good health.

The chain links TRBV10-3 to TRBJ2-1, with 10 bases that match TRBD1. Germline V gene lookup returns CDR1 ENHRY and CDR2 SYGVKD. Germline trimming cut 6 bases from V and 12 bases from J; bases unmatched to any gene: 11. This CDR3 has 14 amino acids. The CDR3 DNA reads TGTGCCATCAGCCCCGGGACAGGGGTAGTAGGGCAGTTCTTC. Encoded protein: CAISPGTGVVGQFF.

This clone was counted only a few times. The chain recombines TRBV19 with TRBJ1-6; D might be TRBD1 (5 bases). The V and J ends lost 5 bases and 5 bases respectively, with 19 bases between them. This CDR3 region has 17 residues. CDR1 and CDR2 from the germline V gene are LNHDA and SQIVND (reference sequence). CDR3 residues: CASSDGLVLGDNSPLHF. The CDR3 region has the DNA TGTGCCAGTAGTGATGGCTTGGTGTTGGGGGATAATTCACCCCTCCACTTT.

This clone has a single count. This CDR3 reads CASSPRQGSYEQYF. Written as DNA, the CDR3 is TGTGCCAGCAGCCCTAGACAGGGGTCCTACGAGCAGTACTTC. The V and J genes are TRBV6-6 and TRBJ2-7, with 8 bases identical to TRBD1. This CDR3 region has 14 residues. Losses at the gene ends were 6 bases for V and 1 base for J; bases not matched to a gene: 5. Germline loops: CDR1 MNHNY, CDR2 SVGAGI (reference sequence).

The rearrangement links TRBV9 to TRBJ1-3; TRBD1 matches 8 bases. Trimming at V came to 3 bases and at J to 4 bases, leaving 6 bases not matched to a gene. Germline values: CDR1 SGDLS, CDR2 YYNGEE. This CDR3 contains 15 residues. The CDR3 protein is CASSGGTGDGNTIYF. The CDR3 bases are TGTGCCAGCAGCGGTGGGACAGGAGACGGAAACACCATATATTTT.

On this clone: This sample also contains other DNA sequences that code for the same CDR3. The chain links TRBV18 to TRBJ2-7, with 9 bases lining up with TRBD1. The V segment lost 2 bases and the J segment 1 base; nucleotides outside the gene matches: 3. Germline CDR1 KGHSH, CDR2 LQKENI. The CDR3 extends over 15 amino acids. CDR3 residues: CASSPIGQGSYEQYF. Written as DNA, the CDR3 is TGTGCCAGCTCACCAATCGGACAGGGGTCCTACGAGCAGTACTTC. Drawing the rest from reference TRBV18 and TRBJ2-7, the complete variable domain is NAGVMQNPRHLVRRRGQEARLRCSPMKGHSHVYWYRQLPEEGLKFMVYLQKENIIDESGMPKERFSAEFPKEGPSILRIQQVVRGDSAAYFCASSPIGQGSYEQYFGPGTRLTVT.

This chain joins TRBV29-1 and TRBJ2-1; TRBD2 agrees at 10 bases. The CDR3 length is 15 residues. Per germline, CDR1 SQVTM and CDR2 ANQGSEA. J lost 9 bases, V lost 8 bases, and 16 bases had no gene match. The CDR3 DNA reads as TGCAGCAGCTCAAGGCTAGCGGGGGTTCAAGGTGAGCAGTTCTTC. Translated, it gives CSSSRLAGVQGEQFF.

J is TRBJ1-5 and V is TRBV28; maybe TRBD1 (6 bases). Germline V lookup: CDR1 MDHEN, CDR2 SYDVKM. V lost 4 bases and J lost 7, with 14 bases in between. This CDR3 has 14 amino acids. Here the CDR3 reads CASSSGTIAQPQHF. CDR3 sequence (DNA): TGTGCCAGCAGTTCCGGGACAATAGCGCAGCCCCAGCATTTT. Variable domain in full (rest from reference TRBV28 and TRBJ1-5): DVKVTQSSRYLVKRTGEKVFLECVQDMDHENMFWYRQDPGLGLRLIYFSYDVKMKEKGDIPEGYSVSREKKERFSLILESASTNQTSMYLCASSSGTIAQPQHFGDGTRLSIL.

The V and J genes are TRBV4-3 and TRBJ2-1; 11 nucleotides align to TRBD2. The CDR3 runs 15 residues. V was clipped by 4 bases and J by 10 bases; unmatched bases: 9. From germline, CDR1 is LGHNA and CDR2 YSLEER. CDR3 residues: CASSLLAGGPVEQFF. As DNA, the CDR3 is TGCGCCAGCAGCCTATTAGCGGGAGGGCCCGTCGAGCAGTTCTTC.